This paragraph covers one T cell receptor beta chain sequence. Per the authors' pipeline: Amplification with reference gene primers provided the estimates of nucleated cell counts. Profiling relied on immunoSEQ multiplex PCR, and the TCRdb table lists in-frame clones only, not all of them. The D gene and trimming were derived from the DNA, and the V and J assignments and clone size from that table. This sample has 250,000 to 350,000 clones, with 80% to 90% found just once. The V gene's germline CDR1 is SGHVS and CDR2 FNYEAQ. This CDR3 is 16 amino acids long. V shed 1 base and J shed 5 bases, with 17 bases lying between them. The data are from a study of blood T cell repertoires in COVID-19. Study-level background: Samples taken during acute and convalescent COVID-19 were collected in the United States, Italy and Spain. PBMCs, B-cell-depleted T cells, or T cells provided the cDNA or gDNA that made up the material.

The genes are TRBV7-6 and TRBJ1-1, with D perhaps TRBD1 (5 bases). The sample was peripheral blood. This sequence was found in a woman aged 50 to 65 with acute or convalescent COVID-19. The CDR3 sequence is CASSLEAGGGATEAFF. Here the CDR3 DNA reads TGTGCCAGCAGCTTAGAGGCCGGAGGCGGGGCGACTGAAGCTTTCTTT.